The next 10 T cell receptor beta chains were all read from a single sample in a study of Graves' ophthalmopathy and Graves' hyperthyroidism. As the template, RNA transcripts were used to amplify TCR beta CDR3 regions. First-round RT-PCR used HTBI primers; second-round multiplex PCR followed. Using its own MiXCR run on the multiplex PCR reads, TCRdb lists one record per CDR3 protein. The data show 400,000 to 450,000 distinct CDR3 sequences, 20% to 25% seen once. The sequencing input was peripheral blood. These receptors came from a woman in her late teens or twenties with stable Graves' hyperthyroidism.

The sample holds many counts of this clonotype. The V and J genes are TRBV27 and TRBJ2-2, with D perhaps TRBD2 (7 bases). Germline assignment: CDR1 MNHEY and CDR2 SMNVEV (reference sequence). The CDR3 totals 14 residues. V was trimmed by 3 bases and J by 4 bases, leaving 9 bases between them. The CDR3 loop reads CASSFGGPTGELFF. CDR3 nucleotide sequence: TGTGCCAGCAGTTTCGGGGGGCCCACCGGGGAGCTGTTTTTT.

The rearrangement links TRBV10-1 to TRBJ2-2; 10 nucleotides align to TRBD2. CDR1 WNHNN and CDR2 SYGVQD come from the germline V gene (reference sequence). The CDR3 contains 15 residues. V shed 5 bases and J 7 bases; nucleotides not matched to a gene: 7. CDR3 sequence reads: CASSQREGPGGELFF. CDR3 nucleotides: TGCGCCAGCAGTCAGCGGGAGGGCCCGGGCGGGGAGCTGTTTTTT.

This clonotype was recorded many times. The V gene is TRBV6-2 or TRBV6-3, the J gene TRBJ1-5; no clear D gene. CDR3 length equals 15 residues. V was shortened by 5 bases and J by 2 bases, with 13 bases between the two germline ends. Germline V gene data show CDR1 as MNHEY and CDR2 as SVGEGT. CDR3 amino acids: CASSPDGEGNQPQHF. Here the CDR3 DNA reads TGTGCCAGCAGTCCCGACGGGGAGGGCAATCAGCCCCAGCATTTT.

This clonotype was recorded many times. The CDR3 sequence: CASRETGNTGELFF. DNA for the CDR3: TGTGCCAGCAGGGAAACAGGGAACACCGGGGAGCTGTTTTTT. V usage is TRBV28 and J usage is TRBJ2-2, with a possible D match to TRBD1 (5 bases). Per the germline V gene, CDR1 is MDHEN and CDR2 is SYDVKM. The CDR3 is 14 amino acids. V lost 6 bases, J lost 1 base, and 9 bases lay in between.

This clonotype was detected many times. The rearrangement links TRBV30 to TRBJ2-2, with 7 bases matching TRBD2. This CDR3 region has 15 residues. V was pared by 2 bases and J by 8 bases, with 11 bases of the junction left unmatched. Germline CDR1 GTSNPN, CDR2 SVGIG (reference sequence). Here the CDR3 reads CAWSPPRTSSGELFF. In nucleotides, the CDR3 is TGTGCCTGGAGTCCTCCCCGGACTAGTTCTGGGGAGCTGTTTTTT. The complete variable domain, with remaining parts taken from reference TRBV30 and TRBJ2-2, reads SQTIHQWPATLVQPVGSPLSLECTVEGTSNPNLYWYRQAAGRGLQLLFYSVGIGQISSEVPQNLSASRPQDRQFILSSKKLLLSDSGFYLCAWSPPRTSSGELFFGEGSRLTVL.

This clonotype appeared many times. The CDR3 reads CASSFTDATYEQYF. DNA for the CDR3: TGCGCCAGCAGCTTTACGGACGCTACCTACGAGCAGTACTTC. V usage is TRBV5-1 and J usage is TRBJ2-7; D gene unclear. From germline, CDR1 is SGHRS and CDR2 YFSETQ. The germline V and J ends were trimmed by 2 bases and 2 bases, with 11 bases remaining between them. The CDR3 loop spans 14 amino acids.

This clonotype was seen repeatedly, ten times or more. The rearrangement uses TRBV28 and TRBJ1-1, with 8 bases that match TRBD1. The CDR3 is made up of 15 amino acids. Trimming cost V 6 bases and J 1 base; bases outside gene matches: 7. The germline V gene has CDR1 MDHEN and CDR2 SYDVKM. CDR3 sequence: CASRRQGISNTEAFF. CDR3 sequence (DNA): TGTGCCAGCAGGCGACAGGGGATTTCGAACACTGAAGCTTTCTTT. The full variable domain, with the rest looked up from reference TRBV28 and TRBJ1-1, is DVKVTQSSRYLVKRTGEKVFLECVQDMDHENMFWYRQDPGLGLRLIYFSYDVKMKEKGDIPEGYSVSREKKERFSLILESASTNQTSMYLCASRRQGISNTEAFFGQGTRLTVV.

The sample holds a few counts of this clonotype. The chain has TRBV7-9 and TRBJ2-5, with D possibly called TRBD1 or TRBD2 (5 bases each). Per germline, CDR1 SEHNR and CDR2 FQNEAQ (reference sequence). The V gene lost 2 bases and the J gene lost 1 base, with 8 bases spanning the gap. The CDR3 runs 14 residues. CDR3 sequence (DNA): TGTGCCAGCAGCTTAAGAGGGGCCCAAGAGACCCAGTACTTC. Its protein is CASSLRGAQETQYF. The entire variable domain, with the rest obtained from reference TRBV7-9 and TRBJ2-5, is as follows: DTGVSQNPRHKITKRGQNVTFRCDPISEHNRLYWYRQTLGQGPEFLTYFQNEAQLEKSRLLSDRFSAERPKGSFSTLEIQRTEQGDSAMYLCASSLRGAQETQYFGPGTRLLVL.

The genes are TRBV6-5 and TRBJ2-7; 9 nucleotides line up with TRBD1. J was trimmed by 6 bases and V by 2 bases; bases with no gene match: 5. This CDR3 contains 14 residues. Germline values: CDR1 MNHEY, CDR2 SVGAGI. The CDR3 DNA follows: TGTGCCAGCAGTTACCGGCGGGACAGGGCCGAGCAGTACTTC. Translated, it gives CASSYRRDRAEQYF.

This clonotype was observed at least ten times. The gene calls are TRBV10-2 and TRBJ2-5; 7 bases match TRBD2. The germline gives CDR1 WSHSY, CDR2 SAAADI. The CDR3 totals 14 residues. Unmatched junction bases numbered 8, after V lost 6 bases and J lost 4 bases. CDR3 sequence reads: CASRPTSALETQYF. The CDR3 DNA reads TGCGCCAGCAGGCCCACTAGCGCCCTAGAGACCCAGTACTTC.